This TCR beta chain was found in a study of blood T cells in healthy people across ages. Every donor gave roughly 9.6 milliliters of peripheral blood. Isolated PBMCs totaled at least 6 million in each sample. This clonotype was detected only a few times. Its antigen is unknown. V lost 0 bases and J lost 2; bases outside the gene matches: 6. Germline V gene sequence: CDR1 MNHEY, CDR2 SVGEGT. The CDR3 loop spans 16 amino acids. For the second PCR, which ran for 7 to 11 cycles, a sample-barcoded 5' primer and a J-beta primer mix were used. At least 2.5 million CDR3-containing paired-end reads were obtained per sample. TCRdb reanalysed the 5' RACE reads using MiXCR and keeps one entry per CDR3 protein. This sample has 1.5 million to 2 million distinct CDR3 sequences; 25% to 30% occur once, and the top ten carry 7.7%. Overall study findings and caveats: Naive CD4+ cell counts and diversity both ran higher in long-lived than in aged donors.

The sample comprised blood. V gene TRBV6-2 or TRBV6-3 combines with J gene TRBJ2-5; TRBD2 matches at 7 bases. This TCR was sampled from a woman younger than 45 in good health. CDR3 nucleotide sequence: TGTGCCAGCAGTTACTCCTCTGGACTAGTTCAAGAGACCCAGTACTTC. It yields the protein CASSYSSGLVQETQYF.